This entry lists 19 T cell receptor beta chains sequenced from one sample in a study of blood T cell repertoires in COVID-19. Some clones are missing from TCRdb's copy, which holds only in-frame ones; the method was immunoSEQ multiplex PCR. This table has 250,000 to 350,000 clones, roughly 89% appearing once. Sequenced: PBMCs or T cells enriched from blood (not recorded which). Every receptor here comes from a woman between 18 and 29 years old who had recovered from COVID-19.

V usage is TRBV2 and J usage is TRBJ2-5, with 8 bases identical to TRBD1. V gave up 6 bases and J gave up 6 bases; unmatched junction bases: 6. The CDR3 is 13 amino acids. The germline V gene encodes CDR1 SNHLY and CDR2 FYNNEI. The CDR3 nucleotides are TGTGCCAGCAGGGACAGGGTCCCCCAGACCCAGTACTTC. As protein: CASRDRVPQTQYF.

The V and J genes are TRBV30 and TRBJ1-4; 9 nucleotides match TRBD1. V lost 3 bases to trimming and J lost 10 bases; unmatched junction nucleotides: 6. Germline CDR1 is GTSNPN and CDR2 is SVGIG (reference sequence). The length of the CDR3 is 13 residues. The DNA of the CDR3 is TGTGCCTGGAGCCTGGGACAGGGAGGAAAACTGTTTTTT. This encodes CAWSLGQGGKLFF. Combining the CDR3 with reference TRBV30 and TRBJ1-4 gives the whole variable domain SQTIHQWPATLVQPVGSPLSLECTVEGTSNPNLYWYRQAAGRGLQLLFYSVGIGQISSEVPQNLSASRPQDRQFILSSKKLLLSDSGFYLCAWSLGQGGKLFFGSGTQLSVL.

The V call is TRBV7-9, the J call TRBJ1-5, with 7 bases aligning to TRBD1. The V gene end was trimmed by 4 bases and the J gene end by 4 bases; junction bases not matched to a gene: 4. This CDR3 comprises 14 residues. Germline V gene data show CDR1 as SEHNR and CDR2 as FQNEAQ (reference sequence). CDR3 sequence reads: CASSSTGQNQPQHF. CDR3 DNA: TGTGCCAGCAGCTCGACAGGGCAAAATCAGCCCCAGCATTTT.

In its sample, this clone was seen a few times. The rearrangement joins TRBV14 to TRBJ1-4; D not certain. The CDR3 runs to 15 residues. Germline V gene lookup returns CDR1 SGHDN and CDR2 FVKESK. V was cut by 4 bases and J by 6 bases, with 15 bases left in between. The CDR3 here is CASSRDTAIDEKLFF. CDR3 DNA sequence: TGTGCCAGCAGCCGAGACACAGCAATAGATGAAAAACTGTTTTTT. Drawing the rest from reference TRBV14 and TRBJ1-4, the complete variable domain is EAGVTQFPSHSVIEKGQTVTLRCDPISGHDNLYWYRRVMGKEIKFLLHFVKESKQDESGMPNNRFLAERTGGTYSTLKVQPAELEDSGVYFCASSRDTAIDEKLFFGSGTQLSVL.

The V call is TRBV6-5, the J call TRBJ2-7; D is undetermined. The germline CDR1 and CDR2 sequences are MNHEY and SVGAGI. The V end was cut by 3 bases, the J end by 6 bases, with 6 bases between. This CDR3 spans 11 amino acids. The CDR3 coding sequence is TGTGCCAGCAGTTATTTCAGCGAGCAGTACTTC. Translation: CASSYFSEQYF.

The chain combines TRBV6-5 with TRBJ1-1; TRBD1 aligns across 8 bases. With V trimmed by 0 bases and J by 4 bases, 4 bases remained unmatched. Germline V CDR1 and CDR2: MNHEY, SVGAGI. This CDR3 has 15 amino acids. The CDR3 loop reads CASSYSHTGGTEAFF. The CDR3, as DNA: TGTGCCAGCAGTTACTCACATACAGGGGGCACTGAAGCTTTCTTT.

This sequence joins TRBV7-8 and TRBJ2-3, with a weak D call TRBD1 (7 bases). CDR1 and CDR2 (germline): SGHVS, FQNEAQ. Trimming shortened V by 5 bases and J by 8 bases, and 20 bases separated the two germline ends. This CDR3 spans 15 amino acids. CDR3 coding DNA: TGTGCCAGCAGCCCGACAGGGACCAAGGAGGGTACGCAGTATTTT. Amino acids: CASSPTGTKEGTQYF.

CDR3 region: CASSLEEGRRETQYF. The DNA for the CDR3 is TGTGCCAGCAGCTTGGAGGAGGGAAGGAGGGAGACCCAGTACTTC. V and J are TRBV5-6 and TRBJ2-5; possible D gene TRBD2, 6 bases. CDR1 and CDR2 from the germline V gene are SGHDT and YYEEEE. This CDR3 is 15 amino acids long. Trimming removed 0 bases at V and 5 bases at J, with 14 bases between.

The V gene is TRBV28, the J gene TRBJ2-1, with TRBD1 matching 10 bases. The CDR3 runs 16 residues. The germline gives CDR1 MDHEN, CDR2 SYDVKM. The V and J ends lost 5 bases and 3 bases, in that order; junction bases with no gene match: 7. The CDR3 reads CASSQAGTGVYNEQFF. CDR3 DNA: TGTGCCAGCAGTCAAGCCGGGACAGGGGTCTACAATGAGCAGTTCTTC.

This chain connects TRBV7-2 to TRBJ2-7; 7 positions agree with TRBD1. The CDR3 is 15 amino acids. The germline CDR1 and CDR2 sequences are SGHTA and FQGNSA. The ends lost 8 bases at V and 3 bases at J; junction bases unmatched: 13. The CDR3 coding sequence is TGTGCCAGCCAACTGGGGGCAGGGGGAATCTACGAGCAGTACTTC. Its translation is CASQLGAGGIYEQYF.

The chain combines TRBV21-1 with TRBJ2-7; the table names TRBD2, a call not compared with the DNA. TRBV21-1 is tagged as a pseudogene. The CDR3 is 15 residues long. The CDR3 DNA is TGTGCCAGCAGCAAATCCGCCGGGGGGGAGTACGAGCAGTACTTC. Translation gives CASSKSAGGEYEQYF.

This rearrangement joins TRBV6-2 or TRBV6-3 to TRBJ2-5; 11 bases agree with TRBD1. Per the germline V gene, CDR1 is MNHEY and CDR2 is SVGEGT. The CDR3 extends over 15 amino acids. V lost 5 bases and J lost 5; bases outside the gene matches: 7. Here the CDR3 DNA reads TGTGCCAGCAGTCTATGGGACAGGGGGGCGGAGACCCAGTACTTC. This encodes CASSLWDRGAETQYF.

The chain is built from TRBV2 and TRBJ2-1, with TRBD2 matching 11 bases. Germline CDR1 is SNHLY and CDR2 is FYNNEI. The J segment lost 8 bases and the V segment lost 5 bases, leaving 8 bases of the junction unmatched. This CDR3 is 15 amino acids long. CDR3 bases: TGTGCCAGCAGTACTACTAGCGGGAGTGCCGATGAGCAGTTCTTC. It yields the protein CASSTTSGSADEQFF.

The CDR3 is CASNTPGTGVTEAFF. The CDR3 DNA sequence: TGTGCCAGCAACACCCCCGGGACAGGGGTCACTGAAGCTTTCTTT. The rearrangement links TRBV7-9 to TRBJ1-1, with 10 bases aligning to TRBD1. The CDR3 is 15 amino acids. J gave up 4 bases and V 7 bases, and 9 bases lay outside the gene matches. CDR1 is SEHNR and CDR2 is FQNEAQ in the germline V gene (reference sequence). Full variable domain (rest looked up from reference TRBV7-9 and TRBJ1-1): DTGVSQNPRHKITKRGQNVTFRCDPISEHNRLYWYRQTLGQGPEFLTYFQNEAQLEKSRLLSDRFSAERPKGSFSTLEIQRTEQGDSAMYLCASNTPGTGVTEAFFGQGTRLTVV.

The chain combines TRBV18 with TRBJ1-4; D not certain. This CDR3 is 16 amino acids long. Trimming took off 1 base at V and 2 bases at J, with 11 bases between the two ends. CDR1 KGHSH and CDR2 LQKENI come from the germline V gene. This CDR3 is CASSPQWGDTNEKLFF. The DNA of the CDR3 is TGTGCCAGCTCACCACAATGGGGAGACACTAATGAAAAACTGTTTTTT.

The chain has TRBV5-5 and TRBJ1-5, with D tentatively TRBD1 (5 bases). Germline CDR1 is SGHKS and CDR2 is YYEKEE (reference sequence). CDR3 size: 16 residues. The V end lost 4 bases, the J end lost 5 bases, and 19 bases lay between the germline ends. The CDR3 DNA reads as TGTGCCAGCAGCCCGTGGGGGGGTAGGCTGGATCAGCCCCAGCATTTT. Translating it yields CASSPWGGRLDQPQHF.

A single count supports this clone. The gene calls are TRBV6-1 and TRBJ2-7; D remains unclear. Trimming removed 0 bases from V and 7 bases from J, with 10 bases in between. Germline V CDR1 and CDR2: MNHNS, SASEGT. This CDR3 region has 13 residues. The CDR3 DNA sequence: TGTGCCAGCAGTGAAGCGCAAACCACAGAGCAGTACTTC. Its protein is CASSEAQTTEQYF.

V gene TRBV7-3 combines with J gene TRBJ2-1; 14 bases are a match to TRBD2. The CDR3 spans 16 residues. Germline-derived CDR1 and CDR2 are SGHTA and FQGTGA. V shed 5 bases and J 5 bases; nucleotides not matched to a gene: 5. The CDR3 here is CASSRLAGGFNNEQFF. Written as DNA, the CDR3 is TGTGCCAGCAGCCGACTAGCGGGAGGGTTCAACAATGAGCAGTTCTTC. Full variable domain (remainder filled in from reference TRBV7-3 and TRBJ2-1): GAGVSQTPSNKVTEKGKYVELRCDPISGHTALYWYRQSLGQGPEFLIYFQGTGAADDSGLPNDRFFAVRPEGSVSTLKIQRTERGDSAVYLCASSRLAGGFNNEQFFGPGTRLTVL.

This clone appeared once. The gene calls are TRBV7-9 and TRBJ2-1; TRBD2 is a possible D gene (6 bases). V was clipped by 3 bases and J by 2 bases, with 11 bases between them. This CDR3 is 15 amino acids long. Germline loops: CDR1 SEHNR, CDR2 FQNEAQ (reference sequence). This chain's CDR3 is CASSFRDSTYNEQFF. In DNA, the CDR3 is TGTGCCAGCAGCTTTCGGGACTCAACCTACAATGAGCAGTTCTTC.